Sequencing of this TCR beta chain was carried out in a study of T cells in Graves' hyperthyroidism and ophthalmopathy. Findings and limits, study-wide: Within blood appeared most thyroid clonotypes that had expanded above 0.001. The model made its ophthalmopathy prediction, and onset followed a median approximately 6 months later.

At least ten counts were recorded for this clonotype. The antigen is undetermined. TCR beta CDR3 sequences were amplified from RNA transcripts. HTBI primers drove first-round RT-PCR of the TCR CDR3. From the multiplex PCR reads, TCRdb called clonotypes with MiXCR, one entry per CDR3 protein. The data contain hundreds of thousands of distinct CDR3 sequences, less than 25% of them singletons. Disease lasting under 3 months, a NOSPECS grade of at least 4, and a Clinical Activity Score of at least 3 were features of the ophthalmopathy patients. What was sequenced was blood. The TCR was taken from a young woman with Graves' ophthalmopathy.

The CDR3 DNA reads as TGCAGTGCTCCCCCATTTAGGGAACGCAATCAGCCCCAGCATTTT. This translates into CSAPPFRERNQPQHF. The J gene is TRBJ1-5, the V gene TRBV20-1, with D unresolved. CDR1 and CDR2 (germline): DFQATT, SNEGSKA (reference sequence). V was pared by 5 bases and J by 2 bases, with 16 bases between. This CDR3 has 15 residues.